The entry below gives a single T cell receptor (beta chain) sequence along with its context. The sample originates from a study of T cell changes during pregnancy in multiple sclerosis. The data were produced by immunoSEQ multiplex PCR, yet TCRdb's version contains in-frame clones alone and is incomplete. In the table there are tens of thousands of clones, about 93% of which are singletons. CDR3 size: 14 residues. V was pared by 2 bases and J by 5 bases, with 12 bases between. In germline, CDR1 is LNHDA, CDR2 SQIVND (reference sequence). This sequence originates from a female donor with multiple sclerosis, enrolled in a pregnancy study. The V and J genes are TRBV19 and TRBJ2-5; D remains unclear. The material was CD4+ T cells from peripheral blood mononuclear cells, obtained in the third trimester of pregnancy. This CDR3 is CASSISPTAETQYF. CDR3 bases: TGTGCCAGTAGTATATCCCCCACCGCGGAGACCCAGTACTTC.